These 8 T cell receptor beta chains came from one sample sequenced in a study of blood T cell repertoires in COVID-19. The method was immunoSEQ multiplex PCR; TCRdb's version includes in-frame clones alone and lacks a portion of them. The table has about 26,000 clones, over 75% seen once. The sample was peripheral blood. The receptors derive from a man between 50 and 59 years old with active or convalescent COVID-19.

The chain couples TRBV29-1 to TRBJ2-7; possible D gene TRBD2, 6 bases. CDR1 is SQVTM, CDR2 ANQGSEA, per germline. This CDR3 has 12 amino acids. Deletions cut 6 bases from V and 5 bases from J, with 14 bases between. CDR3 DNA: TGCAGCGTCGGACTACTAGCAGACGAGCAGTACTTC. It specifies CSVGLLADEQYF.

The rearrangement links TRBV4-1 to TRBJ1-2; TRBD1 matches 8 bases. The J segment lost 4 bases and the V segment lost 0 bases, leaving 4 bases of the junction unmatched. Germline V gene lookup returns CDR1 MGHRA and CDR2 YSYEKL. The CDR3 sequence is 15 residues long. CDR3 residues: CASSQDQGAGYGYTF. The CDR3 coding sequence is TGCGCCAGCAGCCAAGATCAGGGGGCGGGCTATGGCTACACCTTC.

On this clone: Since the CDR3 does not end with the conserved phenylalanine or tryptophan, this likely comes from a read error. Because the CDR3's place on the DNA is in doubt, the DNA is left out and the CDR3 is given as listed by TCRdb. V is TRBV28 and J is TRBJ2-7; the D call in the table, TRBD2, was not verified against the DNA. The CDR3 totals 12 residues, both ends included. The germline V gene encodes CDR1 MDHEN and CDR2 SYDVKM. CDR3: CASSLRQWSPPS.

The genes are TRBV5-3 and TRBJ2-3, with 9 bases matching TRBD2. TRBV5-3 is marked as an open reading frame, function uncertain. V trimming: 8 bases; J trimming: 1 base; junction bases outside the gene matches: 8. This CDR3 has 15 residues. CDR3 sequence reads: CARTSGPSGTDTQYF. The CDR3 DNA is TGTGCCAGGACTAGCGGTCCAAGTGGCACAGATACGCAGTATTTT.

The chain uses TRBV6-1 and TRBJ1-5; the match to TRBD1 covers 8 bases. The CDR3 is made up of 15 amino acids. V was pared by 3 bases and J by 6 bases, with 7 bases of the junction left unmatched. Germline V gene lookup returns CDR1 MNHNS and CDR2 SASEGT. The CDR3 spells CASSDLRTGTQPQHF. In DNA form, the CDR3 reads TGTGCCAGCAGTGATCTCCGGACAGGGACTCAGCCCCAGCATTTT.

This clone was seen more than once but under ten times. V usage is TRBV29-1 and J usage is TRBJ2-7, with 7 bases fitting TRBD1. CDR1 and CDR2 from the germline V gene are SQVTM and ANQGSEA. CDR3 length: 10 residues. V gave up 5 bases and J gave up 7 bases; unmatched junction bases: 2. DNA for the CDR3: TGCAGCGTTCTGACAGGGGAGCAGTACTTC. It yields the protein CSVLTGEQYF.

V is TRBV30 and J is TRBJ1-2, with D unresolved. Germline V CDR1 and CDR2: GTSNPN, SVGIG (reference sequence). The V end lost 0 bases, the J end lost 5 bases, and 7 bases lay between the germline ends. The CDR3 runs to 12 residues. The CDR3 DNA is TGTGCCTGGAGTGTCGGAGTTTATGGCTACACCTTC. Translated: CAWSVGVYGYTF.

The chain is built from TRBV4-1 and TRBJ1-3; TRBD1 agrees at 9 bases. Germline CDR1 MGHRA, CDR2 YSYEKL. There are 17 residues in the CDR3. J lost 8 bases, V lost 3 bases, and 14 bases had no gene match. The CDR3 spells CASSQALGQGFEYTIYF. Written as DNA, the CDR3 is TGCGCCAGCAGCCAGGCCCTTGGACAGGGGTTTGAATACACCATATATTTT.